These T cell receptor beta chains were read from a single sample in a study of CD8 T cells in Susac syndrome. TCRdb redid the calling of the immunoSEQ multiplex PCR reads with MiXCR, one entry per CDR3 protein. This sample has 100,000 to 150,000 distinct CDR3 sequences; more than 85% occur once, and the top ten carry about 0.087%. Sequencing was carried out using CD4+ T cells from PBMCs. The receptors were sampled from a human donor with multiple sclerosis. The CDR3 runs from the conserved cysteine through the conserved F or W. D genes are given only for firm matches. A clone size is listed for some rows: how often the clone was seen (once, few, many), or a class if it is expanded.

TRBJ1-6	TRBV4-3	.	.	TGCGCCAGCAGCCAAGTTCGAGGGAGCTCCTATAATTCACCCCTCCACTTT	CASSQVRGSSYNSPLHF
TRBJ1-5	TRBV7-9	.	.	TGTGCCAGCAGTCCGTCTGGATTCGATCAGCCCCAGCATTTT	CASSPSGFDQPQHF
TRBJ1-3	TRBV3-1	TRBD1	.	TGTGCCAGCAGCCTGGGACAGATTACAAACACCATATATTTT	CASSLGQITNTIYF
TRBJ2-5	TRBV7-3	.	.	TGTGCCAGCAGCGAAACAGGGAGCCCCAAAGAGACCCAGTACTTC	CASSETGSPKETQYF
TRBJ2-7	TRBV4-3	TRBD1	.	TGCGCCAGCAGCCAAGCGTCCGGGACAGGGTCCTACGAGCAGTACTTC	CASSQASGTGSYEQYF
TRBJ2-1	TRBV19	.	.	TGTGCCAGTAGTATTGGCCAGGGCGGTAGCTATGAGCAGTTCTTC	CASSIGQGGSYEQFF
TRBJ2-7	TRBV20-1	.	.	TGCAGTGCTAGACAAATCTACGAGCAGTACTTC	CSARQIYEQYF
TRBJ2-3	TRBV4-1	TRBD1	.	TGCGCCAGCAGCCAACAGGACAGGAGCACAGATACGCAGTATTTT	CASSQQDRSTDTQYF
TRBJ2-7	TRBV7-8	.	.	TGTGCCAGCAGCTTAGAAGGGGCAGGGAGAACCTACGAGCAGTACTTC	CASSLEGAGRTYEQYF
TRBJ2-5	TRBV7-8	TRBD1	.	TGTGCCAGCAGCTTACTTAATACTTGGACAGGGAAAGAGACCCAGTACTTC	CASSLLNTWTGKETQYF
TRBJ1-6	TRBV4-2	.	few	TGTGCCAGCACCAATTCTTTCAGCGGGAATTCACCCCTCCACTTT	CASTNSFSGNSPLHF
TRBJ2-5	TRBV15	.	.	TGTGCCACCAGCAGAGATCGGGGGGCCGAAGAGACCCAGTACTTC	CATSRDRGAEETQYF
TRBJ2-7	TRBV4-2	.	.	TGTGCCAGCAGTAAACAGGGAGCCCACGAGCAGTACTTC	CASSKQGAHEQYF
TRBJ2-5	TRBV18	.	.	TGTGCCAGCTCACCACTGGCGGGCAACCAAGAGACCCAGTACTTC	CASSPLAGNQETQYF
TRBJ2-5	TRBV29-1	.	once	TGCAGCGCTCCCGGCCCCAGGACAGACCAAGAGACCCAGTACTTC	CSAPGPRTDQETQYF
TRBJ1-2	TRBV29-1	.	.	TGCAGCGTTGAAGATCTTACGGGGGTTAACTATGGCTACACCTTC	CSVEDLTGVNYGYTF
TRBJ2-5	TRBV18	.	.	TGTGCCAGCTCACGATTTGGGATCGGCAAAGAGACCCAGTACTTC	CASSRFGIGKETQYF
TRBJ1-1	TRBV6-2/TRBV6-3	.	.	TGTGCCAGCCAGTTGCAGGGTGGGACTGAAGCTTTCTTT	CASQLQGGTEAFF
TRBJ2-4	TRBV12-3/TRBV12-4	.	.	TGTGCCAGCAGTCTTTCGGGAGCCAAAAACATTCAGTACTTC	CASSLSGAKNIQYF
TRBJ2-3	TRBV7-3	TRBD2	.	TGTGCCAGCAGCTTTCAGGCGGGGGGGCCAACAGATACGCAGTATTTT	CASSFQAGGPTDTQYF
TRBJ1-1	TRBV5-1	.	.	TGCGCCAGCAGCCATCGGACAGTGAACACTGAAGCTTTCTTT	CASSHRTVNTEAFF
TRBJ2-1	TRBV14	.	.	TGTGCCAGCAGCCTAGGGGGAGTCCGGGAGTTCTTC	CASSLGGVREFF
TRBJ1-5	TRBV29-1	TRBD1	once	TGCAGCGCCAGACAGGGGGCGGGCCAGCCCCAGCATTTT	CSARQGAGQPQHF
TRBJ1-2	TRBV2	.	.	TGTGCCAGCAGTTGGGGACGGGAGAGATACACCTTC	CASSWGRERYTF
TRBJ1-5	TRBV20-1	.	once	TGCAGTGTCGGGCAGAGCAATCAGCCCCAGCATTTT	CSVGQSNQPQHF
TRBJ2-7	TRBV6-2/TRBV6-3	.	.	TGTGCCAGCACCCAAGACGGGGAGATCTACGAGCAGTACTTC	CASTQDGEIYEQYF
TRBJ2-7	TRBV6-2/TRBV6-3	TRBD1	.	TGTGCCGGGAGTCGGACAGGTGTCTACGAGCAGTACTTC	CAGSRTGVYEQYF
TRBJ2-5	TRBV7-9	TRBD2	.	TGTGCCAGCAGCTTAGGGTCGGGGGGGCCGGAGACCCAGTACTTC	CASSLGSGGPETQYF
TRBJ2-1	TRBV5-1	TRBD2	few	TGCGCCAGCAGCTTGGGGACTAGCGGGGACCCCCAGTTCTTC	CASSLGTSGDPQFF
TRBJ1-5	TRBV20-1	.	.	TGCAGTGCTAGAGCTCGGGACAGCAATCAGCCCCAGCATTTT	CSARARDSNQPQHF
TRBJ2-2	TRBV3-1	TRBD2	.	TGTGCCAGCAGCCAGGGAGCGGGGGTGAGAGGGGAGCTGTTTTTT	CASSQGAGVRGELFF
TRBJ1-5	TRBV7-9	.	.	TGTGCCAGCAGCTTCGACGGAGGGGTTAGCAATCAGCCCCAGCATTTT	CASSFDGGVSNQPQHF
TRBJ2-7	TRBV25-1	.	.	TGTGCCAGCAGTGCACCTGGCCACGAGCAGTACTTC	CASSAPGHEQYF
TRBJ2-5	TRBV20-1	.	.	TGCAGTGCCCCTCCGGGCGATAAAGAGACCCAGTACTTC	CSAPPGDKETQYF
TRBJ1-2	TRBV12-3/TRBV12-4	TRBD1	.	TGTGCCAGCAGTCCGGGACAGTATCTGGATGGCTACACCTTC	CASSPGQYLDGYTF
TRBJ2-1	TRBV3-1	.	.	TGTGCCAGCAGCCAACAAGGGGGAGCCGAGCAGTTCTTC	CASSQQGGAEQFF